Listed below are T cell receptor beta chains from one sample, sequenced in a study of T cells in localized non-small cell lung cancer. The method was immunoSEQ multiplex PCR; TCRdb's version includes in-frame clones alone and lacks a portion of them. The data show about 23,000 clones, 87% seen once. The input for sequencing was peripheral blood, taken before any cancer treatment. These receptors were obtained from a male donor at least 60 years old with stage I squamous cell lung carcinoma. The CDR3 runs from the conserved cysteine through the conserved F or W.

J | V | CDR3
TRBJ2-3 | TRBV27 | CASSSTTGTDTQYF
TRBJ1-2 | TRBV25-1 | CASSGGYGYTF
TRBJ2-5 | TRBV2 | CASSWDGPGGQTQYF
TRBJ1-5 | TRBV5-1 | CASSLEGTGGNQPQHF
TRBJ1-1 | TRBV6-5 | CASSPTNTEAFF
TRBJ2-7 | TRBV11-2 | CASSFLTSGGYEQYF
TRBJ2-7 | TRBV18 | CASSPLAGYDTYEQYF
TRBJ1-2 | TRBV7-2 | CASSLWDGSGYTF
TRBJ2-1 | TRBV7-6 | CASSFGGGAASEQFF
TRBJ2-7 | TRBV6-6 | CASRGSGTGAYEQYF
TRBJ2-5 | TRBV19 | CASSGRGNQETQYF
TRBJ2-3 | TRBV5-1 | CASHERITDTQYF
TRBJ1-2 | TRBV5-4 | CASSTSYRAAWGGYTF
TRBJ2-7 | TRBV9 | CASSVEDSGGEGYEQYF
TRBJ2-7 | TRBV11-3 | CASSWGQGYEQYF
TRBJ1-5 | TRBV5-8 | CASSNNFGQDSNQPQHF
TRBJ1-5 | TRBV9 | CASSVAGGSQPQHF
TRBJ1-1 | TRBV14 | CASSHYNTEAFF